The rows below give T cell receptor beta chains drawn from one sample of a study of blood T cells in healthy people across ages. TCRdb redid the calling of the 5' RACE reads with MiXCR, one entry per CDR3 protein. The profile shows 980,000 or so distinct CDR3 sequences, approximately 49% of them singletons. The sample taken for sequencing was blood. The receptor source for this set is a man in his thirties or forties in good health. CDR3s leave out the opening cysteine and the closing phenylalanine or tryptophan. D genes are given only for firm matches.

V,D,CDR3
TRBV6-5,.,ASSLEGTADTQY
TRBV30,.,AWSVLREPNEKLF
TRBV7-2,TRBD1,ASSRTGQGTDTQY
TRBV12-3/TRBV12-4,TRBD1,ASRGDRDYEEQY
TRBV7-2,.,ASSLEGTAKNIQY
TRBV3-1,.,ASSQSRTSYNEQF
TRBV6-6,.,ASSDSSALGKLF
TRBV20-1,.,SATPGAGPNEQF
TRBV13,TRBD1,ASSDTGGLSSYNSPLH
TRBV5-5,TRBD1,ASSSTGVANEKLF
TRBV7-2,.,ASRVSGGGDEQY
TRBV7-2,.,ASNGAQDGYT
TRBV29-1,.,SVSPAGTHSYEQY
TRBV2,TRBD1,ASTLSGTALAYEQY
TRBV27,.,ASSIHHVASPYQPQH